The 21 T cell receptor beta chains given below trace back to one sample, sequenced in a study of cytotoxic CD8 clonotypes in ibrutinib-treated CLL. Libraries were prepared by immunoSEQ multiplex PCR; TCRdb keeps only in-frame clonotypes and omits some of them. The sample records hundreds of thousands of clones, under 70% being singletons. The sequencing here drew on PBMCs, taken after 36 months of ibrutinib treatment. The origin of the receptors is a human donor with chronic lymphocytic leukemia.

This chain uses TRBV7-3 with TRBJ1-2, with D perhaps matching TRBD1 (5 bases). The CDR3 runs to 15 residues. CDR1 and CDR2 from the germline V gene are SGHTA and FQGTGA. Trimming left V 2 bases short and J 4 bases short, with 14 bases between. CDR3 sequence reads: CASSLARVSPYGYTF. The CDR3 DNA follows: TGTGCCAGCAGCTTAGCCAGGGTATCCCCCTATGGCTACACCTTC.

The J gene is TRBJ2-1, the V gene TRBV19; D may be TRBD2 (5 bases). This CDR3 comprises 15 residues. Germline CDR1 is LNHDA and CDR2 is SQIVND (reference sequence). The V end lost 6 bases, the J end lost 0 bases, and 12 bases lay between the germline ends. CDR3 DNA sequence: TGTGCCAGTAGGGCCCTAGCTAACTCCTACAATGAGCAGTTCTTC. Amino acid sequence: CASRALANSYNEQFF. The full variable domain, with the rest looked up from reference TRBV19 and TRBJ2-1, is DGGITQSPKYLFRKEGQNVTLSCEQNLNHDAMYWYRQDPGQGLRLIYYSQIVNDFQKGDIAEGYSVSREKKESFPLTVTSAQKNPTAFYLCASRALANSYNEQFFGPGTRLTVL.

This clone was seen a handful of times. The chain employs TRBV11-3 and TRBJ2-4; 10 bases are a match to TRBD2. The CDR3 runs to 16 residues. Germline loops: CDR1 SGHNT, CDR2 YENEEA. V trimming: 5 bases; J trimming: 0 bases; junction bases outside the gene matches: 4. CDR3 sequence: CASSTTSGIAKNIQYF. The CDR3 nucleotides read TGTGCCAGCAGCACTACTAGCGGGATAGCCAAAAACATTCAGTACTTC.

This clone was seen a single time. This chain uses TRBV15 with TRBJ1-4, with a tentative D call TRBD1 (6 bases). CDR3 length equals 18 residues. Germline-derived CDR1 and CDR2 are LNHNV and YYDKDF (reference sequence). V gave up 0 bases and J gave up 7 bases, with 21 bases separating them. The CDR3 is CATSRDLAGRGDGEKLFF. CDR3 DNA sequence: TGTGCCACCAGCAGAGATTTGGCTGGCAGGGGCGACGGTGAAAAACTGTTTTTT.

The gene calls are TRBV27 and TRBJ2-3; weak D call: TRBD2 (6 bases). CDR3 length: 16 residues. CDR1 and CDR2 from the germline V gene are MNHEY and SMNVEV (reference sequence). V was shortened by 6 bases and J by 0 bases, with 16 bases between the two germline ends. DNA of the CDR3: TGTGCCAGCAGCCAAGGCTCGGGACTTAGCACAGATACGCAGTATTTT. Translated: CASSQGSGLSTDTQYF.

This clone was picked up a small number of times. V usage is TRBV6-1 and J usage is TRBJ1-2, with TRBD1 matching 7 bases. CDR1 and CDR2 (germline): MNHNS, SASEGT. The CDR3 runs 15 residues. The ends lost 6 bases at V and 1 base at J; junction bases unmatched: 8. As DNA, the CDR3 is TGTGCCAGCAGGAGTATCGGGGACAGTAACTATGGCTACACCTTC. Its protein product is CASRSIGDSNYGYTF.

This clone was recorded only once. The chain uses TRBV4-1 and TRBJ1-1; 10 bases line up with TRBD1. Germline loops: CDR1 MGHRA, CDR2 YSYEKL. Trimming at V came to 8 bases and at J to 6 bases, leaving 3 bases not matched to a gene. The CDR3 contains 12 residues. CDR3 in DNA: TGCGCCAGCCTGGGACAGGGGCCTGAAGCTTTCTTT. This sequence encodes CASLGQGPEAFF.

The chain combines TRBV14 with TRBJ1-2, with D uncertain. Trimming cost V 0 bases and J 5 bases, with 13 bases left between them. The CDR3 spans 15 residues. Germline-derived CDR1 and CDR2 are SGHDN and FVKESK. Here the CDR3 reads CASSQDSRAPYGYTF. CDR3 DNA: TGTGCCAGCAGCCAAGATTCAAGGGCACCATATGGCTACACCTTC.

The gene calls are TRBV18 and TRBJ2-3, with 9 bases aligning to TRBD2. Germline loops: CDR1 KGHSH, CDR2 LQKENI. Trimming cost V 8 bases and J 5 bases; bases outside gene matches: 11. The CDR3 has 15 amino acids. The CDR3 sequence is CASAANSGRGDTQYF. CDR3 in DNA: TGTGCCAGCGCGGCGAATAGCGGGAGAGGAGATACGCAGTATTTT. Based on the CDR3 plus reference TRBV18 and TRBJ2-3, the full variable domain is NAGVMQNPRHLVRRRGQEARLRCSPMKGHSHVYWYRQLPEEGLKFMVYLQKENIIDESGMPKERFSAEFPKEGPSILRIQQVVRGDSAAYFCASAANSGRGDTQYFGPGTRLTVL.

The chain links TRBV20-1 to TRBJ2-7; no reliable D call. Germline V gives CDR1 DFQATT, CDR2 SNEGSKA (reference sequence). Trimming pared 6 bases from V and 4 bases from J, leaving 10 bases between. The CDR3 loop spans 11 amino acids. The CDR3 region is CSASTGYEQYF. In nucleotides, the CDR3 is TGCAGTGCGTCAACTGGATACGAGCAGTACTTC.

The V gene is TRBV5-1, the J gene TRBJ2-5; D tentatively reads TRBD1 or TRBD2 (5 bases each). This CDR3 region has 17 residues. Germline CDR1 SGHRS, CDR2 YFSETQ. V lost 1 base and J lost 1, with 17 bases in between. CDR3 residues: CASSLKSGRPLQETQYF. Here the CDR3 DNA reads TGCGCCAGCAGCTTGAAGTCGGGACGTCCTCTCCAAGAGACCCAGTACTTC.

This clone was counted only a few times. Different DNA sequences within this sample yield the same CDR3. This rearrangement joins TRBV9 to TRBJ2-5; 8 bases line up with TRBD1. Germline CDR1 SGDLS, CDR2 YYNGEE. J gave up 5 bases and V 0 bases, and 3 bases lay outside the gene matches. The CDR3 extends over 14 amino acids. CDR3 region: CASSVATGGETQYF. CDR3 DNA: TGTGCCAGCAGCGTAGCCACAGGGGGTGAGACCCAGTACTTC.

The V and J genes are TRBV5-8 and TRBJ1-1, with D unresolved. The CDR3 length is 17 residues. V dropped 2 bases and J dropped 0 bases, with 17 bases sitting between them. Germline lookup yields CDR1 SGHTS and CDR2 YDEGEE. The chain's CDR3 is CASSFAILGRLNTEAFF. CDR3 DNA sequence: TGTGCCAGCAGCTTCGCTATTCTGGGCAGGTTGAACACTGAAGCTTTCTTT.

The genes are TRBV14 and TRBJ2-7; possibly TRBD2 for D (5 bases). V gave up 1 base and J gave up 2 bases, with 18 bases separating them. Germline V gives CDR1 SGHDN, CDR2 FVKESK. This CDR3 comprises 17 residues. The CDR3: CASSQALGGIRAYEQYF. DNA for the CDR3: TGTGCCAGCAGCCAAGCTTTAGGAGGCATCCGGGCCTACGAGCAGTACTTC.

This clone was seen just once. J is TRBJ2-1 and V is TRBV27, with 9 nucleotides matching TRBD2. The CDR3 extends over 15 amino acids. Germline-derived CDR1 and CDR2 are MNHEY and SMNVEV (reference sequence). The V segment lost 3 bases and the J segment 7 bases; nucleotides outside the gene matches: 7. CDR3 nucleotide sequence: TGTGCCAGCAGTTTCTGGCGGGGGGGACAGAATGAGCAGTTCTTC. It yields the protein CASSFWRGGQNEQFF.

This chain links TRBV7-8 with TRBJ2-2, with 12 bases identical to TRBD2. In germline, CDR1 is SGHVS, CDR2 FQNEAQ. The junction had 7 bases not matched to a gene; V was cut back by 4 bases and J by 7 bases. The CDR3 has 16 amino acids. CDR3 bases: TGTGCCAGCAGCTCTAGCGGGGGGGCCTATTTCGGGGAGCTGTTTTTT. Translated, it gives CASSSSGGAYFGELFF.

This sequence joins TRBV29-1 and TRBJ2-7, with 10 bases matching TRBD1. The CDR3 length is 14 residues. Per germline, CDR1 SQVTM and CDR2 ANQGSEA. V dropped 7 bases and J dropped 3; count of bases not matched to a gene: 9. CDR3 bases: TGCAGCGCAACTCCGGGACAGGGGTACTACGAGCAGTACTTC. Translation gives CSATPGQGYYEQYF.

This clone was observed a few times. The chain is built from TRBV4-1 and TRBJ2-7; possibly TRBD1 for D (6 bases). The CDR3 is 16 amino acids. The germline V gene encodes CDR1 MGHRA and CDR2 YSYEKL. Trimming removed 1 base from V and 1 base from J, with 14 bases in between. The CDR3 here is CASSQVPGTPSYEQYF. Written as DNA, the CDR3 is TGCGCCAGCAGCCAAGTACCCGGGACACCATCCTACGAGCAGTACTTC.

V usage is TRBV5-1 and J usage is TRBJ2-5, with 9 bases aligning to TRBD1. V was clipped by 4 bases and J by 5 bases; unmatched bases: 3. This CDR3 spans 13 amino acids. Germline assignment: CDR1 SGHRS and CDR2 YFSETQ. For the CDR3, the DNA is TGCGCCAGCAGCACTGGACAGGGGGAGACCCAGTACTTC. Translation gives CASSTGQGETQYF.

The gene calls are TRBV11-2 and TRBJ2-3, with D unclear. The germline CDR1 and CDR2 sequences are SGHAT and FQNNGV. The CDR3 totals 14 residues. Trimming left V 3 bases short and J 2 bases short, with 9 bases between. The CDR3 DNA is TGTGCCAGCAGCTTGATAGGTTCCACAGATACGCAGTATTTT. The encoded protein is CASSLIGSTDTQYF.

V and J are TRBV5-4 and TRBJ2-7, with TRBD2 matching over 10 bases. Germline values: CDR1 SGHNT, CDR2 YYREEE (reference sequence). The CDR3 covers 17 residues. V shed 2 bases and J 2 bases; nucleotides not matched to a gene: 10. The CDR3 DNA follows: TGTGCCAGCAGCTTTCAACTAGCGGGGTGGGGCGCCTACGAGCAGTACTTC. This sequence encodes CASSFQLAGWGAYEQYF.